Below, one T cell receptor beta chain is given with its context. Profiling relied on immunoSEQ multiplex PCR, and the TCRdb table lists in-frame clones only, not all of them. The sample lists 85,000 to 95,000 clones; about nine tenths were seen once. These data come from a study of T cell changes during pregnancy in multiple sclerosis. The germline gives CDR1 SGHTA, CDR2 FQGTGA. This CDR3 contains 14 residues. V lost 4 bases, J lost 2 bases, and 10 bases lay in between. This chain joins TRBV7-3 and TRBJ2-3; D is possibly TRBD2 (6 bases). The starting material was peripheral blood, obtained after pregnancy. This clonotype was obtained from a female donor in good health, enrolled as a control in a pregnancy study. The CDR3 loop reads CASSSGLFTDTQYF. As DNA, the CDR3 is TGTGCCAGCAGCTCGGGACTCTTCACAGATACGCAGTATTTT. Based on the CDR3 plus reference TRBV7-3 and TRBJ2-3, the full variable domain is GAGVSQTPSNKVTEKGKYVELRCDPISGHTALYWYRQSLGQGPEFLIYFQGTGAADDSGLPNDRFFAVRPEGSVSTLKIQRTERGDSAVYLCASSSGLFTDTQYFGPGTRLTVL.